The subject of this entry is one T cell receptor beta chain. This sample is part of a study of blood T cell repertoires in COVID-19. The wider study: COVID-19 samples, acute and convalescent, were from the United States, Italy and Spain. Nucleic acid was either cDNA or gDNA, and it came from T cells, B-cell-depleted T cells, or PBMCs.

Germline loops: CDR1 MNHEY, CDR2 SMNVEV (reference sequence). The CDR3 consists of 16 residues. Trimming took off 5 bases at V and 5 bases at J, with 22 bases between the two ends. In the study's own analysis: Estimated nucleated cell counts came from reference gene primer amplification. Clones were sequenced by immunoSEQ multiplex PCR, and TCRdb holds only the in-frame ones, with some missing. D and trimming were read from the DNA, whereas the V and J calls and clone size are those reported in that table. This table has 55,000 to 75,000 clones, about 68% appearing once. The receptor's source is a woman in her seventies with acute or convalescent COVID-19. The sample consisted of peripheral blood. The J gene is TRBJ2-7, the V gene TRBV27; D might be TRBD2 (6 bases). The CDR3 coding sequence is TGTGCCAGCAGTCCCTCGGGAGCGGGTGCGGCGAACGAGCAGTACTTC. Protein sequence: CASSPSGAGAANEQYF.